The sequence of this T cell receptor beta chain was determined in a study of cytomegalovirus exposure and HLA in healthy donors. This PCR relied on a set of 60 Vbeta primers and 13 Jbeta primers. Method: immunoSEQ multiplex PCR; TCRdb's copy keeps in-frame clones and lacks some. Of 120,000 or so clones detected, 75% to 90% appear once; the ten largest clones hold less than 2%. General study points: Clonal expansion was found to be greater in HLA-associated TCR beta chains than in equally common others in a later analysis. There were some V segments, including TRBV6-2 and TRBV6-3, excluded as indistinguishable.

In regard to this clone: Its antigen is still unknown.

V was cut by 5 bases and J by 1 base, with 8 bases left in between. CDR3 length: 13 residues. CDR1 is SGHTA, CDR2 FQGTGA, per germline. The specimen was PBMCs. The rearrangement uses TRBV7-3 and TRBJ1-1; D is undetermined. This sequence originates from a man aged 35-49 years in good health and CMV-seronegative. The CDR3 reads CASSIQANTEAFF. CDR3 sequence (DNA): TGTGCCAGCAGCATTCAGGCGAACACTGAAGCTTTCTTT.